These 6 T cell receptor beta chains share one sample of origin, sequenced in a study of post-analysis software for immune sequencing data (dated by TCRdb to between 2014 and 2017). Study-level results and caveats: Significantly higher frequencies in patients than in controls were found for roughly 5 TRBV segments, including TRBV5-6, TRBV5-1 and TRBV20-1.

Antigen specificity for these receptors is unknown. The library relied on PCR. The instrument was an Illumina HiSeq 2500. To reduce PCR and sequencing biases, unique molecular identifiers were incorporated into the TCR beta cDNA libraries. TCRdb trimmed the raw reads at Q25, called clones with MiXCR and kept productive beta chains. Entries are consolidated by CDR3 protein sequence, retaining the most common genes and DNA. The sample table shows about 260,000 distinct CDR3 sequences, and roughly a third are seen once. Together, the top ten hold under 5% of the sample. Sequenced: blood. All receptors come from a girl between 5 and 17 years old with multiple sclerosis.

This clonotype has just a few counts. The chain has TRBV7-2 and TRBJ1-6, with a possible D match to TRBD1 (5 bases). V was pared by 2 bases and J by 7 bases, with 18 bases between. Germline values: CDR1 SGHTA, CDR2 FQGNSA. The CDR3 sequence is 17 residues long. CDR3: CASSLLAGLALNSPLHF. The CDR3 bases are TGTGCCAGCAGCTTACTAGCAGGGTTAGCCCTCAATTCACCCCTCCACTTT.

The V gene is TRBV4-1, the J gene TRBJ1-3; D not resolved. Trimming stripped 3 bases from V and 1 base from J, with 13 bases between. There are 16 residues in the CDR3. Looked up from germline, CDR1 is MGHRA and CDR2 is YSYEKL. CDR3 in DNA: TGCGCCAGCAGCCACACGGGTGGGGAATCTGGAAACACCATATATTTT. Protein sequence: CASSHTGGESGNTIYF.

The chain is built from TRBV5-1 and TRBJ2-3; 13 positions agree with TRBD2. The V gene's germline CDR1 is SGHRS and CDR2 YFSETQ. The CDR3 is made up of 16 amino acids. V was clipped by 4 bases and J by 1 base; unmatched bases: 3. The CDR3 sequence is CASSGGLAGGTDTQYF. CDR3 DNA sequence: TGCGCCAGCAGCGGCGGACTAGCGGGAGGCACAGATACGCAGTATTTT.

The chain couples TRBV5-1 to TRBJ1-2; D uncertain. Germline CDR1 reads SGHRS; CDR2 reads YFSETQ. This CDR3 is built from 16 residues. Trimming pared 1 base from V and 0 bases from J, leaving 13 bases between. The CDR3 reads CASSLRVGKANYGYTF. CDR3 in DNA: TGCGCCAGCAGCTTGCGGGTCGGAAAAGCTAACTATGGCTACACCTTC.

Notes on this clonotype: A single base separates this from a much larger clone, so it may be a read error. The gene calls are TRBV20-1 and TRBJ1-4, with D possibly TRBD1 on 5 matching bases. V lost 8 bases and J lost 0, with 13 bases in between. This CDR3 comprises 14 residues. Germline V gives CDR1 DFQATT, CDR2 SNEGSKA (reference sequence). This CDR3 is CSTDRVPTNEKLFF. The DNA of the CDR3 is TGCAGTACTGACAGAGTTCCAACTAATGAAAAACTGTTTTTT.

Remarks on this clonotype: This may arise from a read error, as a much more abundant clone is one base away. V is TRBV3-1 and J is TRBJ2-7; tentatively, D is TRBD1 (5 bases). This CDR3 contains 13 residues. Germline V CDR1 and CDR2: LGHDT, YNNKEL (reference sequence). The CDR3 loop reads CAFQGLGSYGQYF. The CDR3 DNA reads as TGTGCGTTTCAGGGCTTGGGCTCCTACGGGCAGTACTTC.